This TCR beta chain was captured by sequencing in a study of glioma-infiltrating T cells after dendritic cell vaccination. The wider study: Glioblastoma patients came from Phase I and II dendritic cell vaccination trials.

The CDR3 runs 13 residues. From germline, CDR1 is GTSNPN and CDR2 SVGIG (reference sequence). V shed 0 bases and J 4 bases; nucleotides not matched to a gene: 2. This clone was recorded once. Its matching antigen is unknown. The PCR used 60 V beta and 13 J beta primers. Repertoires were generated with immunoSEQ multiplex PCR, while TCRdb's copy carries only in-frame clones and drops some. The table includes more than 95,000 clones, about 90% detected once. Study-wide findings and caveats: No direct clonality-survival link was found; a diverse polyclonal response may matter. Estimated pretreatment TIL content predicted outcome after dendritic cell vaccination.

Time point here: after dendritic cell vaccination, including at tumor progression/relapse. The clonotype originates from a human donor with glioblastoma. V usage is TRBV30 and J usage is TRBJ1-2; 7 bases agree with TRBD1. Sequences were derived from blood, sampled after dendritic cell vaccination. DNA of the CDR3: TGTGCCTGGAGTGTCTGGGACAGCTATGGCTACACCTTC. Its translation is CAWSVWDSYGYTF.